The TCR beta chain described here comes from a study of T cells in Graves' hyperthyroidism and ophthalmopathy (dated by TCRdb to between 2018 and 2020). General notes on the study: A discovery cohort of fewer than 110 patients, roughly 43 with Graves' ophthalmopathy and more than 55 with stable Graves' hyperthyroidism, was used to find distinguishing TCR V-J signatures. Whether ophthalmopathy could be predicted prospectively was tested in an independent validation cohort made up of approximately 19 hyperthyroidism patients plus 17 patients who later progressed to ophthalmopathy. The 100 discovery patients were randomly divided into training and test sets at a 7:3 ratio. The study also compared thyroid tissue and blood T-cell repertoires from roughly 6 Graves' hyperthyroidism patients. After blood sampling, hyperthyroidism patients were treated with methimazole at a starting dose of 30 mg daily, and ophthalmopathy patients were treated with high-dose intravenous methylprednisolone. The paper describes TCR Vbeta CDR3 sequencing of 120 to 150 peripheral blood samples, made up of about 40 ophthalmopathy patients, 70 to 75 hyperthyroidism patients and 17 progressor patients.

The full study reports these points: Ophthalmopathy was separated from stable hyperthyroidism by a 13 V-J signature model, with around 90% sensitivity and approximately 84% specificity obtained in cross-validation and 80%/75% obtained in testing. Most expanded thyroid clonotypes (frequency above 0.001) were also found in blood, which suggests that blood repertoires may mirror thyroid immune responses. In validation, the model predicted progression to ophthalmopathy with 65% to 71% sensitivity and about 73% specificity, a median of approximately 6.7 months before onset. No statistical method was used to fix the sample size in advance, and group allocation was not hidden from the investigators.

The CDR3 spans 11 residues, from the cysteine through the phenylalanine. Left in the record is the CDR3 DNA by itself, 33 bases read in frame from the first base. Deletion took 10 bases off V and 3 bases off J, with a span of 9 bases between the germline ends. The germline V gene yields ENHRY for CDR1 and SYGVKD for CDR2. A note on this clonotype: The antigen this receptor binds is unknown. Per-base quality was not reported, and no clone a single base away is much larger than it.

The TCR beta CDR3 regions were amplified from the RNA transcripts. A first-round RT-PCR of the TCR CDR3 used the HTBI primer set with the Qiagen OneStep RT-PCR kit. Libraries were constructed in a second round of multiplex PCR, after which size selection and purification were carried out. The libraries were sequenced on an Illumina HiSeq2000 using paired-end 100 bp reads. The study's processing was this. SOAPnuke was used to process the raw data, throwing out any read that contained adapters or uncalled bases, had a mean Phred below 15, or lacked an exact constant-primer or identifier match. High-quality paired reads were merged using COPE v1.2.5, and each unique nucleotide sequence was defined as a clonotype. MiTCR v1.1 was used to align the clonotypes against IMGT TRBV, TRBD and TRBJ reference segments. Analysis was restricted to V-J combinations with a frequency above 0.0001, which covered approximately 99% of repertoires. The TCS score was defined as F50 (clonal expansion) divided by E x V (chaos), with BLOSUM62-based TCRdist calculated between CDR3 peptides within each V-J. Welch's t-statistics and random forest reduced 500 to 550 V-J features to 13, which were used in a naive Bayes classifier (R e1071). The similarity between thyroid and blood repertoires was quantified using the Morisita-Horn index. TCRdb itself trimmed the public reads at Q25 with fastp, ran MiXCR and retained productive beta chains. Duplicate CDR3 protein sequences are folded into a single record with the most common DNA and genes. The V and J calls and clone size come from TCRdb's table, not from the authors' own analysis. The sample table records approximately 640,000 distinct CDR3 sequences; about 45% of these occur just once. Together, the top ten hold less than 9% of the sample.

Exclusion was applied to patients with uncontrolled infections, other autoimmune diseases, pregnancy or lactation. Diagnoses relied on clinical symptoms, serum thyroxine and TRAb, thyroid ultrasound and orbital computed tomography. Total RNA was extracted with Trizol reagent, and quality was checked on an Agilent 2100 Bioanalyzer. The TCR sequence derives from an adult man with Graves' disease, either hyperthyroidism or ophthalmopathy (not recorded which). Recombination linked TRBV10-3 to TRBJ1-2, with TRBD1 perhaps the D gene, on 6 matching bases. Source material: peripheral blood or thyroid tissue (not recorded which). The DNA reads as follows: TGTGCCAGCGGACAGCACTATGGCTACACCTTC. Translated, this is CASGQHYGYTF.